What follows describes a single T cell receptor (beta chain). Its antigen remains unknown. Each TCR library consumed 3,000 to 4,500 ng of total RNA. Using eight separate reactions per sample, the authors generated cDNA. Incorporation of UMIs carrying a 6-nucleotide sample barcode was performed by template switching. TCRdb reanalyzed the 5' RACE reads, giving one entry per CDR3 protein sequence and no DNA. Its table lists 300,000 to 400,000 distinct CDR3 sequences. These data belong to a study of monozygotic twins with inflammatory bowel disease. Whole-study results and caveats: The study supported no single strong signal or clonotype linked to IBD.

Germline values: CDR1 PRHDT, CDR2 FYEKMQ (reference sequence). The CDR3 runs to 17 residues. The specimen sequenced was blood. This rearrangement joins TRBV13 to TRBJ1-3; TCRdb names TRBD1, which stays unverified in the absence of DNA. The TCR originated in a human donor with ulcerative colitis or Crohn's disease, or a healthy co-twin of an affected twin (not recorded which). This CDR3 reads CASSFGGLGSTGNTIYF.